Below are 22 T cell receptor beta chains sequenced from a single sample in a study of T cell responses to AZD1222 COVID-19 vaccine (dated by TCRdb to about 2021). Preparation of the library involved the immunoSEQ multiplex PCR assay. TCRdb provides this immuneACCESS table in a form limited to in-frame rearrangements. Some clones are lacking; in checked studies, under half of them reflect an unresolved V gene, and why the rest are absent is not known. Here the sample has roughly 150,000 clones; over 75% occur a single time. The ten largest clones add up to 4.7% of the sample. Reading the label with the study, this specimen's time point is: baseline before first vaccination. This specimen consisted of peripheral blood, obtained on day 0 of AZD1222 vaccination. These receptor sequences come from an adult in good health.

This chain links TRBV9 with TRBJ1-6; D possibly corresponds to TRBD1 (6 bases). CDR1 SGDLS and CDR2 YYNGEE come from the germline V gene. The CDR3 is made up of 18 amino acids. V lost 0 bases, J lost 3 bases, and 16 bases lay in between. CDR3 DNA: TGTGCCAGCAGCGTAGGTCCACTTTGGACAGTCTATAATTCACCCCTCCACTTT. Protein sequence: CASSVGPLWTVYNSPLHF.

The V and J genes are TRBV7-9 and TRBJ2-7; TRBD2 might be the D (8 bases). The CDR3 length is 15 residues. Germline lookup yields CDR1 SEHNR and CDR2 FQNEAQ (reference sequence). Trimming took 3 bases from V and 4 from J, leaving 16 bases between them. The CDR3 loop reads CASSFLAGRGYEQYF. The CDR3 DNA follows: TGTGCCAGCAGCTTCCTAGCGGGCAGGGGGTACGAGCAGTACTTC.

The CDR3 loop is CATQPQGSGTEAFF. The CDR3, as DNA: TGTGCCACCCAACCCCAGGGGTCGGGTACTGAAGCTTTCTTT. This chain connects TRBV19 to TRBJ1-1; D possibly corresponds to TRBD1 (6 bases). Trimming took off 10 bases at V and 5 bases at J, with 20 bases between the two ends. There are 14 residues in the CDR3. Looked up from germline, CDR1 is LNHDA and CDR2 is SQIVND (reference sequence).

This chain joins TRBV27 and TRBJ2-7; 10 bases agree with TRBD1. The CDR3 is made up of 16 amino acids. Trimming took 8 bases from V and 4 from J; bases not matched to a gene: 14. Germline V gives CDR1 MNHEY, CDR2 SMNVEV (reference sequence). CDR3 protein: CASGYPGTGVTYEQYF. The CDR3 nucleotides read TGTGCCAGCGGTTATCCTGGGACAGGGGTCACTTACGAGCAGTACTTC.

This clone has just one count. The chain employs TRBV6-4 and TRBJ1-4; D not certain. The V gene lost 3 bases and the J gene lost 3 bases, with 8 bases spanning the gap. Germline lookup yields CDR1 MRHNA and CDR2 SNTAGT. The CDR3 loop spans 14 amino acids. Here the CDR3 reads CASSEHGPNEKLFF. The CDR3 bases are TGTGCCAGCAGTGAGCACGGCCCTAATGAAAAACTGTTTTTT.

The chain employs TRBV29-1 and TRBJ1-4; a weak D match, TRBD1 (5 bases). The V gene's germline CDR1 is SQVTM and CDR2 ANQGSEA. The CDR3 covers 13 residues. The V end was cut by 0 bases, the J end by 6 bases, with 8 bases between. The CDR3 sequence: CSVEDQGHEKLFF. Written as DNA, the CDR3 is TGCAGCGTTGAAGACCAGGGCCATGAAAAACTGTTTTTT.

This clone was counted a few times. The chain uses TRBV13 and TRBJ2-1; tentative D call: TRBD2 (5 bases). The germline V gene has CDR1 PRHDT and CDR2 FYEKMQ (reference sequence). V lost 11 bases and J lost 3, with 14 bases in between. The CDR3 is made up of 13 amino acids. The CDR3 protein is CAAQEDLYNEQFF. CDR3 nucleotides: TGTGCCGCTCAGGAGGACCTCTACAATGAGCAGTTCTTC.

The chain recombines TRBV5-1 with TRBJ2-6; D tentatively reads TRBD1 or TRBD2 (6 bases each). Trimming removed 5 bases at V and 0 bases at J, with 21 bases between. The CDR3 has 19 residues. Looked up from germline, CDR1 is SGHRS and CDR2 is YFSETQ. The CDR3 coding sequence is TGCGCCAGCAGACTGAGGGGGGAGCCCTCTATCTCTGGGGCCAACGTCCTGACTTTC. It encodes CASRLRGEPSISGANVLTF.

The chain has TRBV6-5 and TRBJ1-1; maybe TRBD1 (5 bases). The CDR3 covers 14 residues. Germline lookup yields CDR1 MNHEY and CDR2 SVGAGI. V lost 6 bases and J lost 0, with 11 bases in between. The CDR3 nucleotides read TGTGCCAGCAGGAAGGCAGGGATGAACACTGAAGCTTTCTTT. This encodes CASRKAGMNTEAFF.

The chain has TRBV10-1 and TRBJ2-1; TRBD2 matches at 12 bases. V lost 6 bases and J lost 5; bases outside the gene matches: 5. Germline loops: CDR1 WNHNN, CDR2 SYGVQD (reference sequence). The CDR3 loop spans 15 amino acids. The CDR3 coding sequence is TGCGCCAGCAGCTCTAGCGGGAGGGCCAACAATGAGCAGTTCTTC. Residues: CASSSSGRANNEQFF.

The chain couples TRBV6-2 or TRBV6-3 to TRBJ1-6; the D is unclear. Trimming took 5 bases from V and 10 from J, leaving 15 bases between them. CDR3 length: 14 residues. The V gene's germline CDR1 is MNHEY and CDR2 SVGEGT. The CDR3 bases are TGTGCCAGCAGTCAGACTCAACTCGGGTCACCCCTCCACTTT. This gives the protein CASSQTQLGSPLHF.

The J gene is TRBJ2-6, the V gene TRBV7-9; D is ambiguous. The CDR3 sequence is 19 residues long. Deletions cut 5 bases from V and 4 bases from J, with 24 bases between. Germline V gene sequence: CDR1 SEHNR, CDR2 FQNEAQ (reference sequence). CDR3 in amino acids: CASSPLASTFIGGANVLTF. Written as DNA, the CDR3 is TGTGCCAGCAGCCCCCTCGCCAGTACCTTTATAGGGGGGGCCAACGTCCTGACTTTC.

This sequence joins TRBV27 and TRBJ2-3, with 9 bases matching TRBD2. The CDR3 is 19 residues long. The V and J ends lost 6 bases and 2 bases, in that order; junction bases with no gene match: 18. CDR1 is MNHEY, CDR2 SMNVEV, per germline (reference sequence). The CDR3 loop reads CASSRGGRASGNPTDTQYF. CDR3 DNA: TGTGCCAGCAGCAGGGGAGGGCGGGCTAGCGGGAACCCCACAGATACGCAGTATTTT.

This clone was seen a few times. V is TRBV5-1 and J is TRBJ2-1; the D gene could be TRBD1 or TRBD2 (5 bases each). The V gene lost 5 bases and the J gene lost 0 bases, with 12 bases spanning the gap. The CDR3 sequence is 15 residues long. Germline V lookup: CDR1 SGHRS, CDR2 YFSETQ. CDR3 sequence: CASRYGASSYNEQFF. The CDR3, as DNA: TGCGCCAGCAGGTACGGGGCTAGCTCCTACAATGAGCAGTTCTTC. Together with reference TRBV5-1 and TRBJ2-1, the CDR3 gives the full variable domain: KAGVTQTPRYLIKTRGQQVTLSCSPISGHRSVSWYQQTPGQGLQFLFEYFSETQRNKGNFPGRFSGRQFSNSRSEMNVSTLELGDSALYLCASRYGASSYNEQFFGPGTRLTVL.

The rearrangement uses TRBV10-2 and TRBJ1-2; 7 nucleotides match TRBD1. Germline V CDR1 and CDR2: WSHSY, SAAADI. This CDR3 has 12 amino acids. The ends lost 10 bases at V and 1 base at J; junction bases unmatched: 3. CDR3 sequence (DNA): TGCGCCACGCAGGGGGTTAACTATGGCTACACCTTC. Residues: CATQGVNYGYTF.

The rearrangement uses TRBV10-1 and TRBJ2-3, with D possibly matching TRBD1 (6 bases). Germline CDR1 and CDR2: WNHNN and SYGVQD (reference sequence). This CDR3 spans 17 amino acids. Trimming removed 2 bases from V and 4 bases from J, with 19 bases in between. CDR3 bases: TGCGCCAGCAGTGAGACCAGGACCCGAAAGGGGGCAGATACGCAGTATTTT. Protein: CASSETRTRKGADTQYF.

Worth noting for this clone: It is unclear where the CDR3 begins or ends on the DNA, so no DNA is shown, and the CDR3 is as TCRdb lists it. This chain connects TRBV5-1 to TRBJ2-3. The CDR3 numbers 16 amino acids, ends counted. Germline V lookup: CDR1 SGHRS, CDR2 YFSETQ. The CDR3: CASSLVSGQGTDTQYF.

The V gene is TRBV7-9, the J gene TRBJ1-2, with D unclear. CDR1 and CDR2 (germline): SEHNR, FQNEAQ (reference sequence). The CDR3 is made up of 12 amino acids. Trimming cost V 4 bases and J 7 bases, with 10 bases left between them. CDR3 sequence reads: CASSWAGLGYTF. In DNA form, the CDR3 reads TGTGCCAGCAGCTGGGCTGGGCTTGGCTACACCTTC.

This clone was counted between two and nine times. The chain combines TRBV24-1 with TRBJ2-1; 9 nucleotides agree with TRBD2. The CDR3 is made up of 16 amino acids. Germline V gene sequence: CDR1 KGHDR, CDR2 SFDVKD. The V segment lost 4 bases and the J segment 5 bases; nucleotides outside the gene matches: 8. The CDR3 loop reads CATSDGTSFPDNEQFF. The CDR3 DNA reads as TGTGCCACCAGTGACGGGACTAGCTTCCCCGACAATGAGCAGTTCTTC.

CDR3: CASSLKSGSVTQYF. CDR3 DNA sequence: TGTGCCAGCAGTTTAAAGAGCGGAAGTGTGACCCAGTACTTC. The V call is TRBV27, the J call TRBJ2-5, with D possibly TRBD2 on 5 matching bases. CDR3 size: 14 residues. V dropped 2 bases and J dropped 7 bases, with 14 bases sitting between them. Germline lookup yields CDR1 MNHEY and CDR2 SMNVEV (reference sequence).

This clone was detected a few times. The rearrangement joins TRBV19 to TRBJ1-5; maybe TRBD1 (5 bases). CDR3 length: 15 amino acids. V shed 7 bases and J shed 0 bases, with 13 bases lying between them. Germline values: CDR1 LNHDA, CDR2 SQIVND (reference sequence). In nucleotides, the CDR3 is TGTGCCAGTAACGGCAGGGTGTATAGCAATCAGCCCCAGCATTTT. Amino acids: CASNGRVYSNQPQHF.

The V and J genes are TRBV16 and TRBJ1-4; no firm D call. The V gene lost 7 bases and the J gene lost 0 bases, with 9 bases spanning the gap. The CDR3 loop spans 14 amino acids. From germline, CDR1 is KGHSY and CDR2 FQNENV. CDR3 coding DNA: TGTGCCAGCACCAGAGAGGCAACTAATGAAAAACTGTTTTTT. Encoded protein: CASTREATNEKLFF. The full variable domain, rest sourced from reference TRBV16 and TRBJ1-4, is GEEVAQTPKHLVRGEGQKAKLYCAPIKGHSYVFWYQQVLKNEFKFLISFQNENVFDETGMPKERFSAKCLPNSPCSLEIQATKLEDSAVYFCASTREATNEKLFFGSGTQLSVL.